A single sample gave rise to the 13 T cell receptor beta chains below, sequenced in a study of OX40 agonist ivuxolimab in advanced cancers. Some clones are missing from TCRdb's copy, which holds only in-frame ones; the method was immunoSEQ multiplex PCR. The table has 65,000 to 80,000 clones, around 86% seen once. This specimen consisted of CD4+ or CD8+ T cells sorted from blood, obtained in a trial of the OX40 agonist ivuxolimab. The source of these receptors is an adult with an advanced solid tumor such as melanoma, head and neck, liver or kidney cancer.

The V call is TRBV11-2, the J call TRBJ1-2; D unresolved. Germline loops: CDR1 SGHAT, CDR2 FQNNGV. V dropped 0 bases and J dropped 2 bases, with 4 bases sitting between them. The CDR3 is made up of 13 amino acids. The CDR3 sequence is CASSLDLNYGYTF. In DNA form, the CDR3 reads TGTGCCAGCAGCTTAGATCTGAACTATGGCTACACCTTC.

The chain combines TRBV30 with TRBJ2-2; TRBD2 matches 7 bases. Germline loops: CDR1 GTSNPN, CDR2 SVGIG (reference sequence). Trimming at V came to 3 bases and at J to 6 bases, leaving 19 bases not matched to a gene. CDR3 size: 18 residues. The CDR3 DNA reads TGTGCCTGGAGATTTGGGTTTGGGAGGGTTGTGTCGGCCGGGGAGCTGTTTTTT. Translating it yields CAWRFGFGRVVSAGELFF.

V gene TRBV7-8 combines with J gene TRBJ2-3; no definite D call. Germline CDR1 reads SGHVS; CDR2 reads FQNEAQ. The CDR3 is 19 amino acids. Trimming removed 2 bases at V and 1 base at J, with 22 bases between. The DNA of the CDR3 is TGTGCCAGCAGCTTATCGTCGGACGGTACCCTTGTTGGCACAGATACGCAGTATTTT. Protein product: CASSLSSDGTLVGTDTQYF.

The chain joins TRBV7-2 to TRBJ2-7; tentatively, D is TRBD2 (6 bases). Germline loops: CDR1 SGHTA, CDR2 FQGNSA. The V end was cut by 8 bases, the J end by 3 bases, with 14 bases between. This CDR3 has 13 residues. The CDR3 region has the DNA TGTGCCAGCGGGGGACTTCCAAACTACGAGCAGTACTTC. Protein sequence: CASGGLPNYEQYF.

The chain carries TRBV7-3 and TRBJ2-1; D is ambiguous. V dropped 5 bases and J dropped 6 bases, with 14 bases sitting between them. The germline V gene has CDR1 SGHTA and CDR2 FQGTGA. The CDR3 runs 14 residues. The CDR3 nucleotides are TGTGCCAGCAGCACCGGTATGATGGGCAATGAGCAGTTCTTC. Its protein is CASSTGMMGNEQFF.

The chain links TRBV4-3 to TRBJ2-3, with D uncertain. Germline-derived CDR1 and CDR2 are LGHNA and YSLEER. The V and J ends lost 2 bases and 4 bases respectively, with 7 bases between them. The CDR3 consists of 13 residues. The CDR3 nucleotides are TGCGCCAGCAGCCAACAGACCGCAGATACGCAGTATTTT. Its protein product is CASSQQTADTQYF.

This clone appeared a few times. The chain uses TRBV28 and TRBJ1-6, with a possible D match to TRBD1 (6 bases). V was trimmed by 11 bases and J by 0 bases, leaving 11 bases between them. This CDR3 region has 14 residues. Germline CDR1 reads MDHEN; CDR2 reads SYDVKM. The CDR3 spells CALRGSSYNSPLHF. The CDR3 bases are TGTGCCCTTAGGGGGAGCTCCTATAATTCACCCCTCCACTTT.

This clone was picked up one time. V is TRBV7-6 and J is TRBJ1-2; 8 bases match TRBD1. There are 15 residues in the CDR3. The V segment lost 1 base and the J segment 4 bases; nucleotides outside the gene matches: 5. Germline CDR1 reads SGHVS; CDR2 reads FNYEAQ. The CDR3 bases are TGTGCCAGCAGCTTAGGCGGGACAGGCACCTATGGCTACACCTTC. Its translation: CASSLGGTGTYGYTF.

The genes are TRBV30 and TRBJ2-7; weak D call: TRBD2 (5 bases). Per the germline V gene, CDR1 is GTSNPN and CDR2 is SVGIG (reference sequence). Trimming shortened V by 2 bases and J by 5 bases, and 16 bases separated the two germline ends. The CDR3 has 14 residues. CDR3 coding DNA: TGTGCCTGGAGTACCTCCGGGGTGCGGGACGAGCAGTACTTC. Translation: CAWSTSGVRDEQYF. The whole variable domain, filled in from reference TRBV30 and TRBJ2-7, reads SQTIHQWPATLVQPVGSPLSLECTVEGTSNPNLYWYRQAAGRGLQLLFYSVGIGQISSEVPQNLSASRPQDRQFILSSKKLLLSDSGFYLCAWSTSGVRDEQYFGPGTRLTVT.

The J gene is TRBJ1-1, the V gene TRBV7-9; D is undetermined. Germline values: CDR1 SEHNR, CDR2 FQNEAQ (reference sequence). The ends were cut back, 3 bases at V and 8 bases at J, with 7 bases in the middle. This CDR3 is 11 amino acids long. The CDR3 DNA is TGTGCCAGCAGCTTTGGGGAGGAAGCTTTCTTT. This translates into CASSFGEEAFF.

The chain joins TRBV7-5 to TRBJ1-4; the D call TRBD1 from the table was never checked on the DNA. TRBV7-5 is labeled a pseudogene. The CDR3 has 13 residues. For the CDR3, the DNA is TGTGCAGAAGAAGGGGGCCTTAATGAAAAACTGTTTTTT. The encoded protein is CAEEGGLNEKLFF.

This clone was counted between two and nine times. The genes are TRBV6-1 and TRBJ2-7; D remains ambiguous. The CDR3 runs 11 residues. The germline V and J ends were trimmed by 0 bases and 7 bases, with 4 bases remaining between them. Germline V gene data show CDR1 as MNHNS and CDR2 as SASEGT. CDR3 nucleotides: TGTGCCAGCAGTGAAGCGAGGGAGCAGTACTTC. It encodes CASSEAREQYF.

The rearrangement links TRBV7-2 to TRBJ2-2; 8 nucleotides align to TRBD1. The CDR3 runs to 17 residues. The V gene end was trimmed by 6 bases and the J gene end by 1 base; junction bases not matched to a gene: 10. The germline V gene has CDR1 SGHTA and CDR2 FQGNSA. The CDR3, as DNA: TGTGCCAGCAGTCGGACAGGGAGAAGAGTGAACACCGGGGAGCTGTTTTTT. Translation gives CASSRTGRRVNTGELFF.